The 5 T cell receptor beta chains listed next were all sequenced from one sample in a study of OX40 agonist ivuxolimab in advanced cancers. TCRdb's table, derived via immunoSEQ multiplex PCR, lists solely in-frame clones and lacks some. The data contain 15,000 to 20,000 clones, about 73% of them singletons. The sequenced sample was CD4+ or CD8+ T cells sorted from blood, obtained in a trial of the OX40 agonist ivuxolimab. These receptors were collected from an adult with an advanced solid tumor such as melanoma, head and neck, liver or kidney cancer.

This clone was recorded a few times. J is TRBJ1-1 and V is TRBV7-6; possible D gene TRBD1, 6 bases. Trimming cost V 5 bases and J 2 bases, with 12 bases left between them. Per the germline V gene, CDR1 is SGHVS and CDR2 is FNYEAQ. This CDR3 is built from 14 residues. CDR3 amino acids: CASSRGGVNTEAFF. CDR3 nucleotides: TGTGCCAGCAGCCGAGGGGGGGTCAACACTGAAGCTTTCTTT.

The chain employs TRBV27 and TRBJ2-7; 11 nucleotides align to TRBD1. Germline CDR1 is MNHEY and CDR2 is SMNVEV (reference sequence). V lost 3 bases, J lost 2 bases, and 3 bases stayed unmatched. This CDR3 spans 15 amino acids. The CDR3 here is CASSLGTGGPYEQYF. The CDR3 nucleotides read TGTGCCAGCAGTTTGGGGACAGGGGGTCCCTACGAGCAGTACTTC.

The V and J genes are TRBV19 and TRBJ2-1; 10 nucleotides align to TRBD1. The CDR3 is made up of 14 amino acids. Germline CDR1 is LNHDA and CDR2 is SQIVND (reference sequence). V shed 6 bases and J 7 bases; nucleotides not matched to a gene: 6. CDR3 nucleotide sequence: TGTGCCAGTAGCCTCGGACAGGGGGTGAATGAGCAGTTCTTC. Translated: CASSLGQGVNEQFF.

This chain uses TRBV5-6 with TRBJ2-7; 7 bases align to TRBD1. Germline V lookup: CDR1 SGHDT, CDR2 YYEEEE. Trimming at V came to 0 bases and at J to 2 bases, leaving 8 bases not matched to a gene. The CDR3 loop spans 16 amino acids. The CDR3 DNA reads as TGTGCCAGCAGCTTGGAATTAGGGGGCCCCCCCTACGAGCAGTACTTC. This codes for CASSLELGGPPYEQYF.

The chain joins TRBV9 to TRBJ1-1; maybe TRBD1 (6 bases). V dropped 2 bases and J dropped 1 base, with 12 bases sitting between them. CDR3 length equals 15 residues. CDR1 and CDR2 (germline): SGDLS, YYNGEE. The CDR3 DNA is TGTGCCAGCAGCGTCGAGGGGGGCCCGAACACTGAAGCTTTCTTT. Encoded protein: CASSVEGGPNTEAFF.